This T cell receptor beta chain was identified in a study of T-cell memory formation after mild COVID-19. The ends lost 3 bases at V and 1 base at J; junction bases unmatched: 4. Per the germline V gene, CDR1 is LNHNV and CDR2 is YYDKDF (reference sequence). The CDR3 is 16 residues long. TCRdb used MiXCR to reprocess the 5' RACE reads, holding one entry per CDR3 protein. The repertoire includes approximately 210,000 distinct CDR3 sequences, 27% of them detected once, and approximately 10% sits in the top ten. This clonotype appeared a few times. The antigen is not known. Points from the study as a whole: Confirmation was lacking for SARS-CoV-2 specificity of second-wave clones that peaked on day 37. For contracting clones, CD4+ ones sat mainly in CM and EM, CD8+ in EMRA.

Sequencing was performed on PBMCs or a T cell subset sorted from them (not recorded which). The receptor was isolated from an adult woman who had mild COVID-19 (a few samples of this study predate the infection). Cell type and time point are not known. V and J are TRBV15 and TRBJ2-2; 8 bases agree with TRBD1. CDR3 sequence: CATSSPGTGNTGELFF. For the CDR3, the DNA is TGTGCCACCAGCAGCCCCGGGACAGGGAACACCGGGGAGCTGTTTTTT.